Sequencing of this T cell receptor (beta chain) was carried out in a study of vaccination effects on CD4 cells after COVID-19. A remark on this clone: Its antigen is unknown.

Assay used: immunoSEQ multiplex PCR; TCRdb lists only in-frame clones, some missing. The data show 60,000 to 65,000 clones, about 79% seen once. Germline CDR1 and CDR2: SGHTA and FQGTGA. The V segment lost 0 bases and the J segment 4 bases; nucleotides outside the gene matches: 11. The CDR3 totals 17 residues. Sequencing was preceded by expansion of antigen-specific CD4+ T cells with viral peptide pools in the ViraFEST assay. Following culture for under 12 days, CD4+ T cells were isolated. Negative nucleocapsid antibody tests before and after vaccination confirmed no previous SARS-CoV-2 infection. Days 3 and 7 were when half the medium was replaced with IL-2 medium.

V and J are TRBV7-3 and TRBJ1-2; 7 nucleotides align to TRBD1. This clonotype was obtained from a human donor who received a COVID-19 vaccine. Source: CD4+ T cells from PBMCs cultured with HCoV-OC43 spike peptides, taken before COVID-19 vaccination. Sample subset: HCoV-OC43 spike overlapping peptide pool stimulation. For the CDR3, the DNA is TGTGCCAGCAGCTTAACGGGGGGAGGGGGCGAGGCCTATGGCTACACCTTC. Protein sequence: CASSLTGGGGEAYGYTF. Filled out from reference TRBV7-3 and TRBJ1-2, the complete variable domain reads GAGVSQTPSNKVTEKGKYVELRCDPISGHTALYWYRQSLGQGPEFLIYFQGTGAADDSGLPNDRFFAVRPEGSVSTLKIQRTERGDSAVYLCASSLTGGGGEAYGYTFGSGTRLTVV.